This TCR beta chain was found in a study of PD-L1 blockade in urothelial cancer. On the study more broadly: Blood drawn 3 weeks (second dose) and 6 weeks after treatment start was analyzed.

Study-wide findings and caveats: Better progression-free and overall survival followed lower pretreatment blood clonality. Patients who had durable benefit saw their tumor-associated blood clones expand more at 3 weeks.

The data were produced by immunoSEQ multiplex PCR, yet TCRdb's version contains in-frame clones alone and is incomplete. Seen here are tens of thousands of clones, roughly 87% observed once, and the top ten hold over 5%. The CDR3 loop spans 14 amino acids. Per germline, CDR1 MNHEY and CDR2 SVGAGI. V shed 6 bases and J 7 bases; nucleotides not matched to a gene: 11. This clone was seen a handful of times. The antigen is unknown. This TCR was recovered from a woman in her 70s with urothelial cancer. This specimen consisted of PBMCs, obtained around atezolizumab (anti-PD-L1) treatment. The chain employs TRBV6-5 and TRBJ2-5, with 7 positions matching TRBD1. The CDR3 DNA follows: TGTGCCAGCAGCAACCGGGACAGAGGATGGACCCAGTACTTC. Translation gives CASSNRDRGWTQYF.